The TCR beta chain described here comes from a study of CD8 T cells in ankylosing spondylitis (dated by TCRdb to the late 2010s). Background for the entire study: To find TCR variants linked to disease, the study profiled T cell receptor beta repertoires in ankylosing spondylitis patients and healthy donors. The whole study cohort included roughly 110 healthy donors and around 25 ankylosing spondylitis patients. Peripheral blood was sampled, and synovial fluid was additionally collected from ankylosing spondylitis patients.

As encoded in the germline V gene, CDR1 is MNHEY while CDR2 is SVGEGT. Measured from the cysteine to the phenylalanine, the CDR3 is 16 residues long. The entry retains the CDR3 DNA only, 48 bases that are in frame from base 1. Trimming removed 6 bases from V and 5 bases from J; the gene matches leave 9 bases unexplained. A note on this clonotype: Its antigen is currently not known. Qualities for individual bases were not recorded, and no much larger clone is one base off.

TCRdb names Illumina HiSeq 2500 as the instrument used. TCR beta libraries were prepared by quantitative 5'-RACE with molecular barcodes. Turning to the authors' computational methods: To identify disease-linked TCR variants, a new computational method was used, one built on a probabilistic model of VDJ rearrangement. TCRdb reran the public reads through fastp at Q25 and MiXCR, keeping productive beta chains. Under each unique CDR3 protein, matching rows form one entry showing the most common genes and DNA. These V and J calls are TCRdb output, not the study's own analysis. The sample table lists 250,000 or so distinct CDR3 sequences, about 24% of them with a count of one. The ten largest clonotypes hold less than 0.75% of the sample. Study-level results and caveats: Significant enrichment of the disease-linked clones was reported in matched synovial fluid samples from ankylosing spondylitis patients. A CD8+ phenotype was shown by the disease-linked clones, which were found at relatively low frequencies in peripheral blood. A TCR beta motif of fewer than 10 highly homologous amino acid variants appeared characteristic of blood from ankylosing spondylitis patients. Some motif variants had previously been reported in the synovial fluid and blood of reactive arthritis patients, which suggests shared mechanisms of disease initiation.

This sequence was found in a male donor with ankylosing spondylitis or in good health (not recorded which). The chain is made from TRBV6-2 or TRBV6-3 and TRBJ2-1, and 11 junction bases match TRBD2. Sequencing was performed on blood, either unsorted or a sorted T cell fraction (not recorded which). The CDR3 region reads CASSSLGTSGNNEQFF. Here is the DNA: TGTGCCAGCAGCTCCCTTGGGACTAGCGGAAACAATGAGCAGTTCTTC.